This TCR beta chain was captured by sequencing in a study of cytomegalovirus exposure and HLA in healthy donors (dated by TCRdb to about 2017). For the wider study: An earlier analysis of roughly 570 of the donors reported 250 to 300 Gb of sequence data and some 110 million unique TCR beta sequences obtained from about 170 million T cells. Around 300 gigabases of sequencing data and approximately 93 million unique TCR sequences were included in an early release covering several hundred HLA-typed donors. The genetic ancestry cluster associated with self-reported Caucasian donors included about four fifths of the roughly 400 genotyped donors. The study aimed to test whether signatures of past pathogen exposure could be identified by cataloging public T cell receptors. The study profiled the T cell repertoires of hundreds of subjects by immunosequencing and related them to cytomegalovirus serostatus. In addition to the first cohort of 666 subjects, a separate validation cohort of approximately 130 different subjects was used. High-throughput TCR immunosequencing, statistical association of individual TCRs with disease status, and machine learning were combined to predict cytomegalovirus infection status. In a later analysis, previously published TCR beta repertoires from 550 to 700 donors were re-analyzed and high-resolution HLA genotyping was added so that TCR occurrence patterns could be studied. The later analysis used no new phenotypic data to find candidate immune exposures, relying instead on TCR beta sequences and their occurrence across donors. An earlier analysis of 587 of the donors used high-throughput TCR beta sequencing to judge whether each TCR beta V gene segment behaved as functional or pseudogenic. Donor age, sex, ethnicity and CMV serostatus were compiled together with the repertoire data. A later genetic analysis took genome-wide SNP genotypes for about 65% of the 666 donors and used that subset as a discovery cohort. All discovery cohort repertoires had been generated on a single sequencing platform. Both class I and class II loci were covered by HLA typing, at four-digit resolution. Typing coverage varied by locus: roughly 629-630 donors for A, B, C, DRB1 and DQB1; approximately 500 for DQA1; approximately 610 for DPA1; roughly 450 for DPB1. Because of strong linkage in the cohort, roughly five DR-DQ haplotypes were treated as single units for association and clustering. Among around 400 genotyped donors of the cohort, an average of approximately 200,000 unique TCR beta nucleotide sequences was sequenced per donor, of which 15% to 20% were non-productive.

Turning to this clone: Its specific antigen is unknown. Base qualities were left out, and no much larger clone turns up one base away.

Library preparation was by the immunoSEQ multiplex PCR assay. For the multiplex PCR, a mixture combining 60 forward primers for TCR Vbeta segments and 13 reverse primers for TCR Jbeta segments was used. The CDR3 region of rearranged TCR beta genes was amplified from genomic DNA with a multiplex PCR assay. The amplified TCR beta libraries were sequenced on the Illumina HiSeq System as 87-base-pair reads. In the paper's pipeline: A later analysis tallied 80 million to 95 million unique TCR beta chains across the roughly 610 repertoires, and roughly 11 million of those chains were shared by two or more donors. To remove PCR and sequencing errors, raw reads were error-corrected and collapsed into unique sequences using a nearest-neighbor algorithm that merged closely related sequences. CDR3 sequences were aligned to IMGT reference sequences to assign V, D and J gene segments. For a sequence to be retained, at least a six-nucleotide match to both a V gene segment and a J gene segment was required. A rearrangement counted as productive if the CDR3 had no stop codons and remained in frame with V and J, and every other rearrangement counted as non-productive. CDR3 was defined by IMGT convention, running from the second conserved V-encoded cysteine to the conserved J-encoded phenylalanine. The earlier analysis of about 610 of the donors excluded sequences that lacked an unambiguous match to a single V gene segment. An earlier analysis of some 610 of the donors called V segments functional above 56.7% productive rearrangements and segregating when the between-donor standard deviation exceeded 5%. A statistical classification framework was built for diagnosing cytomegalovirus status from the catalog of TCR beta chain sequences. V and J gene assignment, in a later analysis, came from comparing TCR nucleotide sequences with IMGT/GENE-DB human TR gene sequences. Using the TCRdist pipeline, a later analysis assigned CDR3 sequences along with most-parsimonious VDJ recombination scenarios. A later analysis defined each TCR beta chain by its CDR3 amino acid sequence plus V-gene family, and excluded reads lacking a unique V-gene family. To address suspected cross-contamination and a sequencing artifact, a later analysis removed 550 to 750 highly shared, low-generation-probability nucleotide sequences. In a later analysis, a clonal expansion index for each public chain was calculated from normalized within-repertoire ranks of inferred template counts. In a later analysis, generation probabilities were computed with a VDJ recombination model fitted to out-of-frame rearrangements, and the resulting probabilities were checked against IGoR. Hypergeometric tests were used in a later analysis to score TCR-TCR, TCR-HLA and TCR-CMV co-occurrence, with a repertoire-size bias correction applied to the TCR pairs. In a later analysis, false discovery rates were estimated by permuting HLA or CMV assignments 20 times. In a later analysis, co-occurring TCRs were grouped using DBSCAN, with TCRdist sequence similarity added in when clustering inside HLA-allele-positive subsets. For co-occurrence clustering, repertoires with fewer than 30,000 or more than 120,000 public chains were excluded, along with five or six repertoires with anomalous nucleotide sharing. TCRdb limited this immuneACCESS table to in-frame rearrangements with V and J called. A share of clones is missing; checked studies link under half to unresolved V genes, and the rest is unexplained. D and trimming were read from the DNA, whereas the V and J calls and clone size are those reported in that table. The sample table holds around 150,000 clones, of which around 72% were seen once. The top ten constitute less than 4.5% of the sample.

Via the germline V gene (reference sequence), CDR1 is MNHEY and CDR2 SMNVEV. V lost 3 bases and J lost 6 bases, and the count of bases not matched to a germline gene is 5. There are 15 amino acids in the CDR3, from cysteine to phenylalanine inclusive. Kept here is only the CDR3 DNA, which spans 45 bases and is read in frame from base 1. In total, around 600 healthy bone marrow donors made up the cohort. Cohort members were all nominally healthy when sampled, although unrecorded immune exposures were likely present. The donor tested CMV seropositive, placing the donor among the roughly 300 seropositive members of the cohort. A peripheral blood sample was collected from each donor, and TCR beta sequencing was performed on peripheral blood mononuclear cells. The Qiagen DNeasy Blood Extraction Kit was used to extract genomic DNA from the blood cell samples. The study at large found these results: A later genetic analysis associated a missense DCLRE1C variant with V-gene and J-gene trimming of TCR beta chains, and an independent cohort replicated the association. When HLA alleles, especially DR and DQ, strongly co-occurred, TCR associations were difficult to assign to individual alleles. A few of the identified cytomegalovirus-associated TCR beta chains were confirmed in vitro to be specific for cytomegalovirus antigens. The presence/absence analyses assumed that sequencing depth was roughly uniform across donors, and that assumption may not be true. A cluster of highly shared sequence variants was judged likely to represent a technical artifact of the sequencing pipeline. In a later analysis, the rate of TCR association differed among HLA loci, with DRB1 alleles having the most associated TCRs and HLA-C alleles having the fewest. In an earlier analysis of around 600 of the donors, most TCR beta V segments appeared in productive rearrangements about 87% or about 30% of the time, broadly matching IMGT annotations. This cohort had only TCR beta chains sequenced, and the lack of alpha or paired-chain data limited which features could be detected. According to a later genetic analysis, donors in an Asian-associated ancestry cluster had fewer N-insertions in productive TCRs than the roughly 700-donor mean. Because some donors lacked HLA typing at each locus, the association tests relied only on the typed subset. Specific HLA alleles were associated with around 18,000 TCR beta sequences at a false discovery rate of 0.05 in a later analysis. Compared with equally common non-associated chains, HLA-associated TCR beta chains in a later analysis were more clonally expanded and had lower generation probabilities. Because counts were too low, about 18 rarely observed V segments, including chromosome 9 orphons, were excluded from the earlier analysis of around 640 of the donors. The classifier was reported to diagnose cytomegalovirus status with high specificity and sensitivity in both the original cohort and the validation cohort. CMV serostatus was the only immune exposure information available for the cohort. Most TCR sequences were observed very rarely across donors, whereas some public TCRs were present in many individuals. A later analysis found that most CMV-associated TCR beta chains appeared HLA-restricted, with HLA associations seemingly driven largely by CMV exposure. The 87-base-pair reads could not distinguish some IMGT-functional V segments, including TRBV6-2 and TRBV6-3, so those segments were excluded. A further reported finding was that TCR beta sequences accurately predicted the HLA-A and HLA-B alleles for most subjects in the first cohort. In the study, about 150 TCR beta chains were listed as associated with cytomegalovirus. Several of the top co-occurrence clusters appeared to be linked to parvovirus B19, influenza, CMV and Epstein-Barr virus, according to a later analysis. Linkage disequilibrium might explain the correlated functional status among segregating V segments, but an unknown experimental factor could not be ruled out. It was suggested by the authors that the approach could potentially be generalized to other disease states and immunological phenotypes.

This sequence was found in a middle-aged man in good health and CMV-seropositive. Sequenced input: PBMCs. The chain employs TRBV27 and TRBJ2-1, and 10 junction bases match TRBD2. The CDR3 in this case is CASSLLASGSNEQFF. The bases read TGTGCCAGCAGTTTGTTGGCTAGCGGGAGCAATGAGCAGTTCTTC.